This TCR beta chain is drawn from a study of blood T cell repertoires in COVID-19. Study information: Both acute and convalescent COVID-19 samples were obtained from the United States, Italy and Spain. Nucleic acid was either cDNA or gDNA, and it came from T cells, B-cell-depleted T cells, or PBMCs.

The CDR3 is 15 amino acids. Deletions cut 4 bases from V and 4 bases from J, with 17 bases between. Germline V gene lookup returns CDR1 SGHDT and CDR2 YYEEEE. The Seattle patients, enrolled during active infection, were followed longitudinally. Clones were read by immunoSEQ multiplex PCR, and TCRdb kept only the in-frame ones, dropping some. The sample shows over 120,000 clones, about 76% of them seen only once. The TCR comes from an older woman with COVID-19, enrolled during active disease. This chain connects TRBV5-6 to TRBJ1-2; tentative D call: TRBD1 (6 bases). Sequencing used peripheral blood. The CDR3 DNA follows: TGTGCCAGCAGCCTCTACTCCGACAGGCTCTATGGCTACACCTTC. As protein: CASSLYSDRLYGYTF.